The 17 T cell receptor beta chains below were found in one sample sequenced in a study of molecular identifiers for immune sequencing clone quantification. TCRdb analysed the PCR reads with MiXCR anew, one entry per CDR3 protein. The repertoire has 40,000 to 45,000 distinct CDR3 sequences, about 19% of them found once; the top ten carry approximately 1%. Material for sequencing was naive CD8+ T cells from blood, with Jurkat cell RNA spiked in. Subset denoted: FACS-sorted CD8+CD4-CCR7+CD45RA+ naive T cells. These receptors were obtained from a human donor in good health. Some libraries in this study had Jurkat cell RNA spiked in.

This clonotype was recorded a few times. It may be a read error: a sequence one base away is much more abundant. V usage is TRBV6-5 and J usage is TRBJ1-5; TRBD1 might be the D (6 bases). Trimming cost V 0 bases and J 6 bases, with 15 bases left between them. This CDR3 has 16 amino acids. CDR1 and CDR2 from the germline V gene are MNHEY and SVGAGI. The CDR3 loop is CASSYSPPGGSQPQHF. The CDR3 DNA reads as TGTGCCAGCAGTTACTCTCCCCCGGGGGGCAGTCAGCCCCAGCATTTT.

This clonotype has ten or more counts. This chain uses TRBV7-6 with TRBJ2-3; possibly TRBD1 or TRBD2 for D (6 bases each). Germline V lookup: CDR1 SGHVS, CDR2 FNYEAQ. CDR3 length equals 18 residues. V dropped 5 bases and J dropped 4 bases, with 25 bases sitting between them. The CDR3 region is CASSTYPGGGLEADTQYF. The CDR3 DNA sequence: TGTGCCAGCAGCACCTACCCGGGTGGGGGGCTAGAAGCAGATACGCAGTATTTT.

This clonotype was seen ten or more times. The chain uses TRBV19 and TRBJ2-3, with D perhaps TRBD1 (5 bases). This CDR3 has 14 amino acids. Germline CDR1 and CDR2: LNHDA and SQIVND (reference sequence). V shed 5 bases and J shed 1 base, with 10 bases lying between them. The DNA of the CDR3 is TGTGCCAGTAGTTTAACACAGGGCACAGATACGCAGTATTTT. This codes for CASSLTQGTDTQYF.

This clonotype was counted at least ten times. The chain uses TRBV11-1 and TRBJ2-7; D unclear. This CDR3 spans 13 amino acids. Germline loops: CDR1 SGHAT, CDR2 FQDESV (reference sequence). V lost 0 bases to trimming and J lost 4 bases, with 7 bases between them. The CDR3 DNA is TGTGCCAGCAGCTTAGCGGACGGTTACGAGCAGTACTTC. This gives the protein CASSLADGYEQYF.

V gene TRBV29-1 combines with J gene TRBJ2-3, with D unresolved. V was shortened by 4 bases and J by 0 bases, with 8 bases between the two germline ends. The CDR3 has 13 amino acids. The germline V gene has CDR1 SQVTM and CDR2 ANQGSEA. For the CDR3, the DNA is TGCAGCGTTGTGCCAGACAGCACAGATACGCAGTATTTT. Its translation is CSVVPDSTDTQYF.

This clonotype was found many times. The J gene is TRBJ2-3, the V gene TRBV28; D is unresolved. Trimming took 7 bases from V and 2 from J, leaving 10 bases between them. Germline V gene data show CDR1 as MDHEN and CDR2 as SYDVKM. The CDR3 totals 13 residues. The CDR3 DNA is TGTGCCAGCACCCCCTCTCACACAGATACGCAGTATTTT. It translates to CASTPSHTDTQYF. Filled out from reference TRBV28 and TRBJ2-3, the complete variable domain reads DVKVTQSSRYLVKRTGEKVFLECVQDMDHENMFWYRQDPGLGLRLIYFSYDVKMKEKGDIPEGYSVSREKKERFSLILESASTNQTSMYLCASTPSHTDTQYFGPGTRLTVL.

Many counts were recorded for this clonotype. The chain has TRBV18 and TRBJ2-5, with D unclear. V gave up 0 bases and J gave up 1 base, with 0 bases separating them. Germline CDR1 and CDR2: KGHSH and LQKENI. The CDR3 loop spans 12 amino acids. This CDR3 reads CASSPPQETQYF. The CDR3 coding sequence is TGTGCCAGCTCACCACCCCAAGAGACCCAGTACTTC. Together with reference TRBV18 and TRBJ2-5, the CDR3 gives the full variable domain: NAGVMQNPRHLVRRRGQEARLRCSPMKGHSHVYWYRQLPEEGLKFMVYLQKENIIDESGMPKERFSAEFPKEGPSILRIQQVVRGDSAAYFCASSPPQETQYFGPGTRLLVL.

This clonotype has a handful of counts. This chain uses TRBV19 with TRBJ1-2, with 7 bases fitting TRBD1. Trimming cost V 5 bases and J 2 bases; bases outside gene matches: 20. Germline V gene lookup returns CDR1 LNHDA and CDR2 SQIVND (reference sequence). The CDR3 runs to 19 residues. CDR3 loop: CASSGERQGLSPSNYGYTF. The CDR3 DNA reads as TGTGCCAGTAGTGGAGAACGACAGGGATTATCTCCTTCCAACTATGGCTACACCTTC.

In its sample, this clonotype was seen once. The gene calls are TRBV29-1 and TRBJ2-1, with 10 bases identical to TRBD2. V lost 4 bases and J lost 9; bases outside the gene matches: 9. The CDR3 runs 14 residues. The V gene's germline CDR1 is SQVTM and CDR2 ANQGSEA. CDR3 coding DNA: TGCAGCGTTGGAGCGGGAGGGGCGGCCGTTGAGCAGTTCTTC. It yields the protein CSVGAGGAAVEQFF.

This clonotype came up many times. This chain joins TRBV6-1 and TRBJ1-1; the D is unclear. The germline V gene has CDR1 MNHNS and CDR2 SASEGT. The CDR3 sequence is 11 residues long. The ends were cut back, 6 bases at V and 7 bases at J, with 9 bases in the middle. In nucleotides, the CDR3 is TGTGCCAGCAGACGACTCATTGAAGCTTTCTTT. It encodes CASRRLIEAFF.

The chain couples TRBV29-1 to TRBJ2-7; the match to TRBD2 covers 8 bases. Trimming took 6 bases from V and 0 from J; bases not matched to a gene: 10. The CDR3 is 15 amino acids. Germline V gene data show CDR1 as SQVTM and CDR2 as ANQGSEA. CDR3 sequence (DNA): TGCAGCGTAGATTTCTATAGCGGGGACTCCTACGAGCAGTACTTC. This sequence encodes CSVDFYSGDSYEQYF.

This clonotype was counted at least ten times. The CDR3 is CASRETGTVMYEQYF. Written as DNA, the CDR3 is TGTGCCAGCAGAGAGACAGGGACGGTAATGTACGAGCAGTACTTC. The chain links TRBV11-1 to TRBJ2-7, with 7 bases identical to TRBD1. Germline V gives CDR1 SGHAT, CDR2 FQDESV (reference sequence). The junction had 12 bases not matched to a gene; V was cut back by 6 bases and J by 4 bases. This CDR3 has 15 amino acids.

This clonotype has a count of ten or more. CDR3 amino acids: CASSSTDLQTDTQYF. The CDR3 region has the DNA TGTGCCAGCAGTTCGACAGATTTACAAACAGATACGCAGTATTTT. The V gene is TRBV6-5, the J gene TRBJ2-3; D is perhaps TRBD1 (5 bases). The CDR3 runs 15 residues. Germline CDR1 is MNHEY and CDR2 is SVGAGI. With 4 bases removed from V and 3 bases from J, the gap between germline ends came to 14 bases.

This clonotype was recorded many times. CDR3 coding DNA: TGTGCCAGCAGCTTAGAGATAACCTACAATGAGCAGTTCTTC. Translating it yields CASSLEITYNEQFF. The genes are TRBV7-9 and TRBJ2-1; D gene unclear. Germline V gene sequence: CDR1 SEHNR, CDR2 FQNEAQ (reference sequence). This CDR3 region has 14 residues. Deletions cut 1 base from V and 2 bases from J, with 6 bases between.

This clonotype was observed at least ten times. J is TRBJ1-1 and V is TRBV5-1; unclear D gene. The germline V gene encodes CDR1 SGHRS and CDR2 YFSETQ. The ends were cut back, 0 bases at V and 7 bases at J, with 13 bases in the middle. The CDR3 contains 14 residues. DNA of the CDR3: TGCGCCAGCAGCTTGGAAATTCTGGGAATTGAAGCTTTCTTT. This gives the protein CASSLEILGIEAFF.

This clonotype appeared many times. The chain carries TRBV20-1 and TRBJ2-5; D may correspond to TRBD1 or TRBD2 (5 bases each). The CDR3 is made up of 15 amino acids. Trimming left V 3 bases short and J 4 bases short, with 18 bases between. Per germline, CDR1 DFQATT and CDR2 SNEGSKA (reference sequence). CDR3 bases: TGCAGTGCTAGCGCGCCGGGACGGAGAACAGAGACCCAGTACTTC. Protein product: CSASAPGRRTETQYF.

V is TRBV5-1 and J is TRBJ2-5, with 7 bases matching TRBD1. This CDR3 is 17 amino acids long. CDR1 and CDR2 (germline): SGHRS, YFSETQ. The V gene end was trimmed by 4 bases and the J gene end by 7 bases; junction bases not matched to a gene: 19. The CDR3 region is CASSPYRGPSYQWTQYF. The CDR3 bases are TGCGCCAGCAGCCCATACAGGGGCCCCTCGTACCAATGGACCCAGTACTTC.